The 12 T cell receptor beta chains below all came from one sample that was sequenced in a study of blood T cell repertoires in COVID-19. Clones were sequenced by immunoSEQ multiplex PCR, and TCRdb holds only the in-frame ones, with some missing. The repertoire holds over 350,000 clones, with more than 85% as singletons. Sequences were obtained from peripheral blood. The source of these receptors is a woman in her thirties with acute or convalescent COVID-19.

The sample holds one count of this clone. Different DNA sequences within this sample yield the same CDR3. Here the CDR3 DNA reads TGTGCCAGCAGCCGTCATCGGGACTTAGATCAAGAGACCCAGTACTTC. Translated, it gives CASSRHRDLDQETQYF. This chain links TRBV4-2 with TRBJ2-5, with D tentatively TRBD2 (6 bases). V gave up 4 bases and J gave up 2 bases, with 17 bases separating them. Germline CDR1 is LGHNA and CDR2 is YNFKEQ. The CDR3 extends over 16 amino acids.

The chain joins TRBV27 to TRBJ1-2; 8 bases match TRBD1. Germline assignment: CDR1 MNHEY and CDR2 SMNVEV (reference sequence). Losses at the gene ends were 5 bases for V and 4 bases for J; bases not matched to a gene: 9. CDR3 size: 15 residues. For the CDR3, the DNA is TGTGCCAGCAGTGGGGTGACAGGGGCTGGCTATGGCTACACCTTC. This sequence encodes CASSGVTGAGYGYTF.

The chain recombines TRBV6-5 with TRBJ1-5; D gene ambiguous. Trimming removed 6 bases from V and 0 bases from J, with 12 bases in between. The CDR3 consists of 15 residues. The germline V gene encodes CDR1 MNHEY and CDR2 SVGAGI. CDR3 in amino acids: CASRSRQNSNQPQHF. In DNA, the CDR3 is TGTGCCAGCAGATCGAGACAAAATAGCAATCAGCCCCAGCATTTT.

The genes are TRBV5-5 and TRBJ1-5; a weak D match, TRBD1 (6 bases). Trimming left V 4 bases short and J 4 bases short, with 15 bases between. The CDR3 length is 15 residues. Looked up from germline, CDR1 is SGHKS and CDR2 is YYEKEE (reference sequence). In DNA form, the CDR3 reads TGTGCCAGCAGCACGGGGACACGGGGTAATCAGCCCCAGCATTTT. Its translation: CASSTGTRGNQPQHF.

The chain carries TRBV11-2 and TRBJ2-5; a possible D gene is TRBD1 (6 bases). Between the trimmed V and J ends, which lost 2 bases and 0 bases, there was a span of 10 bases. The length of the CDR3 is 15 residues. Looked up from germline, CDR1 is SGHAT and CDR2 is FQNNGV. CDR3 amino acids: CASSLLTGNQETQYF. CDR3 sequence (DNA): TGTGCCAGCAGCTTACTTACAGGGAACCAAGAGACCCAGTACTTC.

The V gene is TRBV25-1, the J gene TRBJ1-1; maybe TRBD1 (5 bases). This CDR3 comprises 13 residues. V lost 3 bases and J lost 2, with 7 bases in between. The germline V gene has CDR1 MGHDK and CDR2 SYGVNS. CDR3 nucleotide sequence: TGTGCCAGCAGTGAGGGGGGAAACACTGAAGCTTTCTTT. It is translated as CASSEGGNTEAFF.

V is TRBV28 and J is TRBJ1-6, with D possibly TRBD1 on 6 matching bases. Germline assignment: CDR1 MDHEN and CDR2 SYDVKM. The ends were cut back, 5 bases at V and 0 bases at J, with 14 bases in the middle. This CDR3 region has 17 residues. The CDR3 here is CASSNGQRSSYNSPLHF. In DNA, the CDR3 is TGTGCCAGCAGTAACGGACAGAGGAGCTCCTATAATTCACCCCTCCACTTT. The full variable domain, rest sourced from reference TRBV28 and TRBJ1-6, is DVKVTQSSRYLVKRTGEKVFLECVQDMDHENMFWYRQDPGLGLRLIYFSYDVKMKEKGDIPEGYSVSREKKERFSLILESASTNQTSMYLCASSNGQRSSYNSPLHFGNGTRLTVT.

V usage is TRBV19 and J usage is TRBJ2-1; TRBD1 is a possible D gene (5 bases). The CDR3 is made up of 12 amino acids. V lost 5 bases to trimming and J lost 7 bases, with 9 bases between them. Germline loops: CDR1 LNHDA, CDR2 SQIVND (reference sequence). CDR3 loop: CASSYRKNEQFF. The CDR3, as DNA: TGTGCCAGTAGTTACAGGAAGAATGAGCAGTTCTTC.

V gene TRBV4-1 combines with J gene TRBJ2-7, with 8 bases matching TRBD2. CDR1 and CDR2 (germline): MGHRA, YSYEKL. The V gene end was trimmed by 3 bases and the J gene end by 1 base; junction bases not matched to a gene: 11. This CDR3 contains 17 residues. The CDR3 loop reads CASSHPPSASGSYEQYF. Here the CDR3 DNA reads TGCGCCAGCAGCCACCCGCCCTCAGCTAGCGGGTCCTACGAGCAGTACTTC.

This CDR3 is CARRRENQPQHF. CDR3 in DNA: TGCGCCCGGCGCAGGGAAAATCAGCCCCAGCATTTT. The genes are TRBV23-1 and TRBJ1-5; tentatively, D is TRBD1 (5 bases). TRBV23-1 is designated an ORF whose function remains uncertain. Trimming took 11 bases from V and 4 from J, leaving 12 bases between them. The CDR3 is made up of 12 amino acids.

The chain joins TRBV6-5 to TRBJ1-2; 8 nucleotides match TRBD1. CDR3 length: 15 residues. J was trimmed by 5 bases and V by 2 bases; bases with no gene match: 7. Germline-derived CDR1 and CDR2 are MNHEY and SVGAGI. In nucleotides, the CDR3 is TGTGCCAGCAGTTACGTTCGGACAGGGATATATGGCTACACCTTC. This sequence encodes CASSYVRTGIYGYTF.

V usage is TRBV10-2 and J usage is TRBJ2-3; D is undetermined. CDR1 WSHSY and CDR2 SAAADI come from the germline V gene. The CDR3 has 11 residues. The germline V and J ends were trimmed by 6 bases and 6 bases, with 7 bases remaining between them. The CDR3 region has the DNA TGCGCCAGCAGGACTCGCGATACGCAGTATTTT. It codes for CASRTRDTQYF.